The entry that follows covers one TCR beta chain sequence. Antigen unknown. TCRdb keeps only in-frame clones here, not all; method: immunoSEQ multiplex PCR. The sample lists roughly 1,600,000 clones, just under 99% occurring once. This entry comes from a study of shared clonotypes between healthy human individuals. Whole-study results and caveats: Few donors limited the genetic and exposure-history diversity represented.

CDR3 size: 16 residues. Trimming cost V 5 bases and J 2 bases, with 16 bases left between them. Germline CDR1 and CDR2: KGHSH and LQKENI. The sequencing input was naive CD4+ T cells sorted from blood. Stated subset: CD45RA+ positively selected. This chain uses TRBV18 with TRBJ1-3; D perhaps matches TRBD1 (6 bases). This sequence was found in a young man in good health. The DNA for the CDR3 is TGTGCCAGCTCAACAACAGGGTTTTTTCCTGGAAACACCATATATTTT. Its protein is CASSTTGFFPGNTIYF. The full variable domain, completed using reference TRBV18 and TRBJ1-3, is NAGVMQNPRHLVRRRGQEARLRCSPMKGHSHVYWYRQLPEEGLKFMVYLQKENIIDESGMPKERFSAEFPKEGPSILRIQQVVRGDSAAYFCASSTTGFFPGNTIYFGEGSWLTVV.